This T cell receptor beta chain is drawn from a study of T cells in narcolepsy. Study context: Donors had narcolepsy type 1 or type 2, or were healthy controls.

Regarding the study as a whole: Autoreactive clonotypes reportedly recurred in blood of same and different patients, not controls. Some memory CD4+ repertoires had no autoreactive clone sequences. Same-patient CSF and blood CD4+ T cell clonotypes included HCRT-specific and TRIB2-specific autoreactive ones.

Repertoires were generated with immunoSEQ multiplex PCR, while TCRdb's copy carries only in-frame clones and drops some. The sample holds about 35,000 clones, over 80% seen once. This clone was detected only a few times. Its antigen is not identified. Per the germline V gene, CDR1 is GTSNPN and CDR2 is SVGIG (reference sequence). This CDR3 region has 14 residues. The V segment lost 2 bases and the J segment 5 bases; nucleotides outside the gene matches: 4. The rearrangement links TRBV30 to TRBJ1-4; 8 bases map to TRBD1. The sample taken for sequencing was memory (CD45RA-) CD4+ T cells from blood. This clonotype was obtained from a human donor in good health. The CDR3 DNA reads TGTGCCTGGAGTCCGGACAGGGCGAATGAAAAACTGTTTTTT. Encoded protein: CAWSPDRANEKLFF. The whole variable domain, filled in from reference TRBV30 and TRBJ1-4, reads SQTIHQWPATLVQPVGSPLSLECTVEGTSNPNLYWYRQAAGRGLQLLFYSVGIGQISSEVPQNLSASRPQDRQFILSSKKLLLSDSGFYLCAWSPDRANEKLFFGSGTQLSVL.